One T cell receptor (beta chain) is described in this entry. Its specificity is not known. This table comes from immunoSEQ multiplex PCR, and its TCRdb copy is limited to in-frame clones, with some not included. The table has around 50,000 clones, around 88% seen once. The sample belongs to a study of T cell responses to AZD1222 COVID-19 vaccine. General study points: Spike-specific TCR breadth and depth grew following two AZD1222 doses. Spike was spanned by vaccine-associated CD4 TCRs, which were dominant at 160-218 and 743-854. A mostly white British donor set with more females was recruited, and clonal diversity was possibly underestimated. Baseline serology detected seropositivity in only a handful of AZD1222 recipients.

CDR3 size: 17 residues. Germline V gene lookup returns CDR1 GTSNPN and CDR2 SVGIG (reference sequence). Germline trimming cut 4 bases from V and 4 bases from J; bases unmatched to any gene: 13. This chain connects TRBV30 to TRBJ2-7; 13 bases agree with TRBD2. The sample consisted of peripheral blood, taken on day 0 of AZD1222 vaccination. This TCR was sampled from an adult in good health. Here the CDR3 DNA reads TGTGCCTGGAAAGCGCAAAACGGACTAGCGGGGGAATACGAGCAGTACTTC. The encoded protein is CAWKAQNGLAGEYEQYF.